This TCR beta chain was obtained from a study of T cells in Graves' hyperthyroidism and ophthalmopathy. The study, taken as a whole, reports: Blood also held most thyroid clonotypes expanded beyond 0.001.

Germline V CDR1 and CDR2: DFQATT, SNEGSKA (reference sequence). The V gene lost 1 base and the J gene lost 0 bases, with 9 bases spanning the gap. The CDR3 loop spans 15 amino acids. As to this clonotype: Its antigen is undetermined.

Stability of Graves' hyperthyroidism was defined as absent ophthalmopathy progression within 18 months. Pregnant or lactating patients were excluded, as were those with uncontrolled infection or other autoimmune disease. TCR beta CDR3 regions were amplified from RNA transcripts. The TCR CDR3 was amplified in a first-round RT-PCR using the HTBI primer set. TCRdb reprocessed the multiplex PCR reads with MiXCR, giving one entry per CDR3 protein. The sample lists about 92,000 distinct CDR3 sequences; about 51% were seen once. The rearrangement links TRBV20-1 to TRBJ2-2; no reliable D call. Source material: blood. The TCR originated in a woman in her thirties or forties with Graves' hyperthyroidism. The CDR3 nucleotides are TGCAGTGCTAGAGCCCCTGACTCGAACACCGGGGAGCTGTTTTTT. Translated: CSARAPDSNTGELFF.